A single sample gave rise to the 28 T cell receptor beta chains below, sequenced in a study of cytomegalovirus exposure and HLA in healthy donors. Generated by immunoSEQ multiplex PCR, the TCRdb table keeps only in-frame clones and is missing some. The sample lists about 130,000 clones; 85% to 90% were seen once. Sequenced material: PBMCs. The origin of the receptors is a woman aged 18-29 years in good health and CMV-seronegative.

The rearrangement joins TRBV6-5 to TRBJ2-5; 9 bases map to TRBD2. The J segment lost 2 bases and the V segment lost 7 bases, leaving 8 bases of the junction unmatched. The CDR3 loop spans 15 amino acids. Germline lookup yields CDR1 MNHEY and CDR2 SVGAGI. In DNA form, the CDR3 reads TGTGCCAGCACCTTTAGCGGGAGATATCAAGAGACCCAGTACTTC. It codes for CASTFSGRYQETQYF.

The genes are TRBV19 and TRBJ2-7, with 11 nucleotides matching TRBD2. From germline, CDR1 is LNHDA and CDR2 SQIVND (reference sequence). V lost 4 bases, J lost 1 base, and 3 bases stayed unmatched. The CDR3 sequence is 15 residues long. This chain's CDR3 is CASSRGTSGSYEQYF. DNA for the CDR3: TGTGCCAGTAGTAGGGGGACTAGCGGATCCTACGAGCAGTACTTC. The variable domain in full, completed from reference TRBV19 and TRBJ2-7, reads DGGITQSPKYLFRKEGQNVTLSCEQNLNHDAMYWYRQDPGQGLRLIYYSQIVNDFQKGDIAEGYSVSREKKESFPLTVTSAQKNPTAFYLCASSRGTSGSYEQYFGPGTRLTVT.

V usage is TRBV5-4 and J usage is TRBJ2-5; 8 nucleotides align to TRBD2. Germline V gene sequence: CDR1 SGHNT, CDR2 YYREEE (reference sequence). CDR3 length: 14 residues. V lost 1 base and J lost 3; bases outside the gene matches: 2. CDR3 DNA sequence: TGTGCCAGCAGCTTGTCACTAGCGGAAGAGACCCAGTACTTC. Translating it yields CASSLSLAEETQYF.

The chain recombines TRBV6-5 with TRBJ1-4, with unresolved D. Trimming cost V 0 bases and J 8 bases, with 7 bases left between them. The CDR3 totals 13 residues. The germline V gene encodes CDR1 MNHEY and CDR2 SVGAGI. The CDR3 DNA reads as TGTGCCAGCAGTTACTCGCCGGGAGAAAAACTGTTTTTT. It codes for CASSYSPGEKLFF.

This chain connects TRBV9 to TRBJ1-4; D possibly corresponds to TRBD1 (6 bases). Germline loops: CDR1 SGDLS, CDR2 YYNGEE. The CDR3 is made up of 15 amino acids. Trimming took off 2 bases at V and 8 bases at J, with 16 bases between the two ends. CDR3 coding DNA: TGTGCCAGCAGCGTCCAACAGGGCTTGTTCGAAAAACTGTTTTTT. This gives the protein CASSVQQGLFEKLFF.

The chain uses TRBV5-6 and TRBJ2-3, with a tentative D call TRBD1 (5 bases). V was clipped by 1 base and J by 6 bases, with 15 bases between them. From germline, CDR1 is SGHDT and CDR2 YYEEEE. CDR3 length equals 15 residues. The CDR3 DNA reads TGTGCCAGCAGCTTGAGACAGCCACTCACGGATACGCAGTATTTT. Translation gives CASSLRQPLTDTQYF.

The V call is TRBV25-1, the J call TRBJ1-3, with D perhaps matching TRBD1 (5 bases). Trimming took off 2 bases at V and 4 bases at J, with 9 bases between the two ends. The CDR3 is made up of 14 amino acids. CDR1 is MGHDK and CDR2 is SYGVNS in the germline V gene. This CDR3 reads CASSEPGKGNTIYF. The CDR3 DNA reads TGTGCCAGCAGTGAACCAGGGAAAGGAAACACCATATATTTT.

The DNA for the CDR3 is TGTGCCAGCAGCGTAGATGCGGGGGGCTACGAGCAGTACTTC. This codes for CASSVDAGGYEQYF. The rearrangement joins TRBV9 to TRBJ2-7; 8 positions match TRBD2. This CDR3 comprises 14 residues. Per germline, CDR1 SGDLS and CDR2 YYNGEE. V lost 0 bases and J lost 3; bases outside the gene matches: 2.

The table lists this clone with a count of one. Here the CDR3 DNA reads TGTGCCAGCAGTACCGGGACAGGGACGAACTATGGCTACACCTTC. Its translation: CASSTGTGTNYGYTF. The chain couples TRBV7-9 to TRBJ1-2; 9 bases are a match to TRBD1. CDR1 and CDR2 from the germline V gene are SEHNR and FQNEAQ (reference sequence). J gave up 2 bases and V 6 bases, and 7 bases lay outside the gene matches. The CDR3 contains 15 residues. Full variable domain (outside the CDR3, taken from reference TRBV7-9 and TRBJ1-2): DTGVSQNPRHKITKRGQNVTFRCDPISEHNRLYWYRQTLGQGPEFLTYFQNEAQLEKSRLLSDRFSAERPKGSFSTLEIQRTEQGDSAMYLCASSTGTGTNYGYTFGSGTRLTVV.

The chain carries TRBV4-1 and TRBJ2-1; D is unclear. This CDR3 has 14 residues. Germline V gene sequence: CDR1 MGHRA, CDR2 YSYEKL. The V and J ends lost 2 bases and 4 bases respectively, with 9 bases between them. The CDR3 DNA reads as TGCGCCAGCAGCCAAACAACAGAATACAATGAGCAGTTCTTC. Its translation is CASSQTTEYNEQFF.

V gene TRBV27 combines with J gene TRBJ2-3, with D tentatively TRBD2 (7 bases). Germline V gene sequence: CDR1 MNHEY, CDR2 SMNVEV (reference sequence). V shed 0 bases and J shed 4 bases, with 14 bases lying between them. This CDR3 has 16 amino acids. This CDR3 is CASSLSEGGHSDTQYF. As DNA, the CDR3 is TGTGCCAGCAGTTTATCGGAGGGGGGGCATTCAGATACGCAGTATTTT.

This clone was detected only once. The V call is TRBV5-5, the J call TRBJ1-6, with 9 nucleotides matching TRBD1. Looked up from germline, CDR1 is SGHKS and CDR2 is YYEKEE (reference sequence). The V and J ends lost 0 bases and 4 bases, in that order; junction bases with no gene match: 2. This CDR3 is 16 amino acids long. The CDR3 sequence is CASSLGTGVYNSPLHF. CDR3 nucleotides: TGTGCCAGCAGCTTGGGGACAGGGGTTTATAATTCACCCCTCCACTTT.

The V gene is TRBV2, the J gene TRBJ2-7, with 7 bases identical to TRBD1. The CDR3 sequence is 14 residues long. The ends lost 6 bases at V and 1 base at J; junction bases unmatched: 6. Germline CDR1 is SNHLY and CDR2 is FYNNEI. CDR3 sequence reads: CASRTGARSYEQYF. The CDR3, as DNA: TGTGCCAGCAGAACAGGGGCGAGGTCCTACGAGCAGTACTTC.

The genes are TRBV7-9 and TRBJ1-1, with D possibly TRBD1 on 5 matching bases. The CDR3 is 13 residues long. Trimming stripped 4 bases from V and 6 bases from J, with 12 bases between. CDR1 is SEHNR and CDR2 is FQNEAQ in the germline V gene (reference sequence). The CDR3 protein is CASSSPGSAEAFF. The CDR3 nucleotides are TGTGCCAGCAGCTCACCAGGGTCGGCTGAAGCTTTCTTT. The complete variable domain, with remaining parts taken from reference TRBV7-9 and TRBJ1-1, reads DTGVSQNPRHKITKRGQNVTFRCDPISEHNRLYWYRQTLGQGPEFLTYFQNEAQLEKSRLLSDRFSAERPKGSFSTLEIQRTEQGDSAMYLCASSSPGSAEAFFGQGTRLTVV.

The chain joins TRBV11-1 to TRBJ2-7; D is ambiguous. Germline CDR1 is SGHAT and CDR2 is FQDESV (reference sequence). Trimming stripped 3 bases from V and 3 bases from J, with 6 bases between. The CDR3 sequence is 12 residues long. CDR3 nucleotide sequence: TGTGCCAGCAGCTTTTGGGGCTACGAGCAGTACGTC. This encodes CASSFWGYEQYV.

The CDR3, as DNA: TGTGCCCTGGGGGCCTCTGGAAACACCATATATTTT. This sequence encodes CALGASGNTIYF. J is TRBJ1-3 and V is TRBV30; D perhaps matches TRBD1 (6 bases). CDR3 length equals 12 residues. The V gene's germline CDR1 is GTSNPN and CDR2 SVGIG (reference sequence). V was clipped by 8 bases and J by 0 bases, with 8 bases between them. The full variable domain, rest sourced from reference TRBV30 and TRBJ1-3, is SQTIHQWPATLVQPVGSPLSLECTVEGTSNPNLYWYRQAAGRGLQLLFYSVGIGQISSEVPQNLSASRPQDRQFILSSKKLLLSDSGFYLCALGASGNTIYFGEGSWLTVV.

The V gene is TRBV14, the J gene TRBJ1-5; possibly TRBD1 for D (6 bases). This CDR3 is 13 amino acids long. Trimming removed 4 bases from V and 6 bases from J, with 10 bases in between. From germline, CDR1 is SGHDN and CDR2 FVKESK. The CDR3 DNA sequence: TGTGCCAGCAGCCCGGGACACACTCAGCCCCAGCATTTT. Protein: CASSPGHTQPQHF.

The chain joins TRBV5-1 to TRBJ1-3; 7 nucleotides line up with TRBD1. J lost 0 bases, V lost 0 bases, and 0 bases had no gene match. The CDR3 is made up of 15 amino acids. Per germline, CDR1 SGHRS and CDR2 YFSETQ. CDR3 DNA: TGCGCCAGCAGCTTGGGGACAGGCTCTGGAAACACCATATATTTT. This encodes CASSLGTGSGNTIYF.

This sequence joins TRBV20-1 and TRBJ1-5; tentatively, D is TRBD1 (5 bases). This CDR3 is 11 amino acids long. Germline CDR1 is DFQATT and CDR2 is SNEGSKA (reference sequence). Trimming took 3 bases from V and 11 from J, leaving 11 bases between them. CDR3 coding DNA: TGCAGTGCTAGTAACAGGTCCGCCCAGCATTTT. Its translation is CSASNRSAQHF.

In its sample, this clone was seen once. The chain uses TRBV5-6 and TRBJ1-1, with 9 positions matching TRBD1. This CDR3 is 18 amino acids long. Per germline, CDR1 SGHDT and CDR2 YYEEEE. Germline trimming cut 4 bases from V and 0 bases from J; bases unmatched to any gene: 13. The CDR3 is CASSPGTGYVGMNTEAFF. In DNA form, the CDR3 reads TGTGCCAGCAGCCCCGGGACAGGGTATGTGGGGATGAACACTGAAGCTTTCTTT.

Note on this clone: One end of the junction varies from germline; a read error may be responsible. This chain connects TRBV13 to TRBJ1-2; D is possibly TRBD1 (6 bases). The germline V gene encodes CDR1 PRHDT and CDR2 FYEKMQ (reference sequence). The CDR3 contains 11 residues. CDR3 amino acids: CASSLDAGALF. The CDR3 DNA follows: TGTGCCAGCAGCTTAGATGCAGGGGCGCTCTTC.

This clone was observed a few times. The chain is built from TRBV19 and TRBJ1-2; no reliable D call. V lost 5 bases to trimming and J lost 4 bases, with 20 bases between them. The CDR3 loop spans 16 amino acids. Germline lookup yields CDR1 LNHDA and CDR2 SQIVND (reference sequence). The CDR3 region has the DNA TGTGCCAGTAGTTCAAGTCCCAGTCCAGTCCTCTATGGCTACACCTTC. Its translation is CASSSSPSPVLYGYTF. Full variable domain (rest looked up from reference TRBV19 and TRBJ1-2): DGGITQSPKYLFRKEGQNVTLSCEQNLNHDAMYWYRQDPGQGLRLIYYSQIVNDFQKGDIAEGYSVSREKKESFPLTVTSAQKNPTAFYLCASSSSPSPVLYGYTFGSGTRLTVV.

The chain is built from TRBV15 and TRBJ2-7; D perhaps matches TRBD1 (5 bases). CDR1 LNHNV and CDR2 YYDKDF come from the germline V gene (reference sequence). The CDR3 runs 15 residues. Trimming removed 0 bases from V and 1 base from J, with 10 bases in between. This CDR3 reads CATSREIGDSYEQYF. For the CDR3, the DNA is TGTGCCACCAGCAGAGAAATAGGGGATTCCTACGAGCAGTACTTC.

The rearrangement joins TRBV10-1 to TRBJ2-3; 10 nucleotides align to TRBD2. Trimming removed 5 bases from V and 1 base from J; junction bases left unmatched: 3. This CDR3 is 15 amino acids long. CDR1 WNHNN and CDR2 SYGVQD come from the germline V gene (reference sequence). The CDR3 nucleotides are TGCGCCAGCAGTACCGGGACTAGCGGCACAGATACGCAGTATTTT. This gives the protein CASSTGTSGTDTQYF.

The rearrangement joins TRBV28 to TRBJ1-1; D is unclear. Germline V gene data show CDR1 as MDHEN and CDR2 as SYDVKM. The CDR3 is made up of 13 amino acids. The germline V and J ends were trimmed by 6 bases and 4 bases, with 12 bases remaining between them. DNA of the CDR3: TGTGCCAGCAGCCGAGGGTACACCACTGAAGCTTTCTTT. Its protein product is CASSRGYTTEAFF.

The chain recombines TRBV25-1 with TRBJ2-7, with 8 bases fitting TRBD1. The CDR3 length is 14 residues. In germline, CDR1 is MGHDK, CDR2 SYGVNS. The junction had 7 bases not matched to a gene; V was cut back by 4 bases and J by 5 bases. CDR3: CASSGLQGADEQYV. The CDR3 coding sequence is TGTGCCAGCAGTGGTTTGCAGGGGGCGGACGAGCAGTACGTC.

The rearrangement links TRBV7-2 to TRBJ1-5; D may be TRBD1 (5 bases). V lost 1 base to trimming and J lost 3 bases, with 10 bases between them. Germline V CDR1 and CDR2: SGHTA, FQGNSA. The CDR3 loop spans 15 amino acids. For the CDR3, the DNA is TGTGCCAGCAGCTTAGGGGTAGGGGACAATCAGCCCCAGCATTTT. Protein product: CASSLGVGDNQPQHF.

V is TRBV28 and J is TRBJ2-2, with 11 bases aligning to TRBD2. The CDR3 covers 16 residues. Germline trimming cut 6 bases from V and 5 bases from J; bases unmatched to any gene: 8. The germline gives CDR1 MDHEN, CDR2 SYDVKM. The DNA of the CDR3 is TGTGCCAGCAGCTCCCCTAGCGGGGGGTTTACCGGGGAGCTGTTTTTT. Amino acid sequence: CASSSPSGGFTGELFF.